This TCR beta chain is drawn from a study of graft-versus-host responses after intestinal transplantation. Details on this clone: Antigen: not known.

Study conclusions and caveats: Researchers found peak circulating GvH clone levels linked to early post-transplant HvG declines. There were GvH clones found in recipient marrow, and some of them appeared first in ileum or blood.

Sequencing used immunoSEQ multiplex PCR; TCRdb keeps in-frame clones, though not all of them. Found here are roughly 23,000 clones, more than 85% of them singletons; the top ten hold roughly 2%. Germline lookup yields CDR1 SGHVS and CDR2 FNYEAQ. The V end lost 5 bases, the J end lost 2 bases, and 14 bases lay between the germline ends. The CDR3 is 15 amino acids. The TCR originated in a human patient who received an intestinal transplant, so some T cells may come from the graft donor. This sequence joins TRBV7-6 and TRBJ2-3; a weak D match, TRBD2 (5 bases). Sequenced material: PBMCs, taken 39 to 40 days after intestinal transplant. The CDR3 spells CASSPRTGFTDTQYF. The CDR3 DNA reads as TGTGCCAGCAGCCCCCGGACGGGATTCACAGATACGCAGTATTTT.